This passage covers 14 T cell receptor beta chains from one sample sequenced in a study of CD8 T cells in ankylosing spondylitis. MiXCR, run by TCRdb on the 5' RACE reads, gives a single entry per CDR3 protein. The repertoire holds approximately 520,000 distinct CDR3 sequences, with about 5.7% as singletons. Their antigen targets remain unknown. Study outcomes and limitations: One TCR beta motif, made up of about 8 highly homologous variants, appeared characteristic of ankylosing spondylitis blood.

The specimen was blood, either unsorted or a sorted T cell fraction (not recorded which). All receptors come from a male donor with ankylosing spondylitis.

V usage is TRBV4-3 and J usage is TRBJ2-3; possible D gene TRBD1, 5 bases. The CDR3 sequence is 17 residues long. Trimming removed 4 bases from V and 0 bases from J, with 17 bases in between. Germline CDR1 is LGHNA and CDR2 is YSLEER. The CDR3 region is CASSLLGAGTSTDTQYF. The CDR3 bases are TGCGCCAGCAGCCTCCTAGGGGCAGGCACTAGCACAGATACGCAGTATTTT.

In this sample, this clonotype turned up a few times. This rearrangement joins TRBV7-2 to TRBJ2-7; 8 bases are a match to TRBD2. Germline values: CDR1 SGHTA, CDR2 FQGNSA. Unmatched junction bases numbered 5, after V lost 4 bases and J lost 0 bases. There are 15 residues in the CDR3. CDR3 sequence (DNA): TGTGCCAGCAGCTCCCTAGCGGGTCCCTCCTACGAGCAGTACTTC. This translates into CASSSLAGPSYEQYF. Based on the CDR3 plus reference TRBV7-2 and TRBJ2-7, the full variable domain is GAGVSQSPSNKVTEKGKDVELRCDPISGHTALYWYRQSLGQGLEFLIYFQGNSAPDKSGLPSDRFSAERTGGSVSTLTIQRTQQEDSAVYLCASSSLAGPSYEQYFGPGTRLTVT.

This clonotype has only a few counts. The chain recombines TRBV7-2 with TRBJ2-7, with D perhaps TRBD2 (5 bases). The germline V gene has CDR1 SGHTA and CDR2 FQGNSA. CDR3 length: 15 amino acids. V shed 2 bases and J shed 1 base, with 12 bases lying between them. CDR3 nucleotide sequence: TGTGCCAGCAGCTTAAGGGTAGCGAGTTCCTACGAGCAGTACTTC. Protein sequence: CASSLRVASSYEQYF.

At least ten counts were recorded for this clonotype. V is TRBV5-1 and J is TRBJ1-2, with D possibly matching TRBD1 (5 bases). CDR3 length: 14 amino acids. CDR1 and CDR2 from the germline V gene are SGHRS and YFSETQ. V shed 5 bases and J shed 4 bases, with 15 bases lying between them. The CDR3 region has the DNA TGCGCCAGCAGATCGGAAGGGACGGGCTATGGCTACACCTTC. Encoded protein: CASRSEGTGYGYTF.

There are many counts of this clonotype. The chain carries TRBV7-2 and TRBJ2-7, with TRBD2 as a possible D gene (5 bases). Trimming left V 1 base short and J 0 bases short, with 7 bases between. This CDR3 region has 14 residues. In germline, CDR1 is SGHTA, CDR2 FQGNSA. CDR3 region: CASSLGGNSYEQYF. CDR3 in DNA: TGTGCCAGCAGCTTAGGAGGGAACTCCTACGAGCAGTACTTC.

On this clonotype: A much larger clone differs from this one at a single base, so this may be a read error. No conserved phenylalanine or tryptophan ends this CDR3, so it is likely a read error. J is TRBJ2-5 and V is TRBV11-2; TRBD2 agrees at 12 bases. After removal of 3 bases from V and 5 bases from J, the junction contained 7 bases not matched to a gene. Germline lookup yields CDR1 SGHAT and CDR2 FQNNGV. The CDR3 totals 16 residues. CDR3 sequence (DNA): TGTGCCAGCAGCTTGGATCTAGCGGGAGGGCGGGAGACCCAGTACTGC. Amino acids: CASSLDLAGGRETQYC.

This clonotype was observed many times. The V gene is TRBV20-1, the J gene TRBJ1-5; perhaps TRBD1 as D (5 bases). The CDR3 is 14 amino acids. Germline assignment: CDR1 DFQATT and CDR2 SNEGSKA (reference sequence). Trimming shortened V by 0 bases and J by 0 bases, and 6 bases separated the two germline ends. CDR3 loop: CSARETASNQPQHF. CDR3 DNA sequence: TGCAGTGCTAGAGAGACAGCTAGCAATCAGCCCCAGCATTTT.

This clonotype appeared many times. The chain carries TRBV29-1 and TRBJ2-4; TRBD2 might be the D (6 bases). Looked up from germline, CDR1 is SQVTM and CDR2 is ANQGSEA. The CDR3 is made up of 13 amino acids. V shed 4 bases and J shed 2 bases, with 9 bases lying between them. CDR3 loop: CSVGRGTKNIQYF. In DNA, the CDR3 is TGCAGCGTTGGGCGGGGTACCAAAAACATTCAGTACTTC.

This clonotype was detected many times. This chain joins TRBV7-2 and TRBJ2-5; possibly TRBD1 for D (5 bases). Trimming pared 0 bases from V and 2 bases from J, leaving 13 bases between. Germline CDR1 and CDR2: SGHTA and FQGNSA. The CDR3 spans 16 residues. The CDR3 bases are TGTGCCAGCAGCTTAGCGCTAGGGGAACTACAAGAGACCCAGTACTTC. It encodes CASSLALGELQETQYF. The whole variable domain, filled in from reference TRBV7-2 and TRBJ2-5, reads GAGVSQSPSNKVTEKGKDVELRCDPISGHTALYWYRQSLGQGLEFLIYFQGNSAPDKSGLPSDRFSAERTGGSVSTLTIQRTQQEDSAVYLCASSLALGELQETQYFGPGTRLLVL.

This chain connects TRBV20-1 to TRBJ2-4, with a possible D match to TRBD1 (6 bases). The CDR3 totals 14 residues. The V end was cut by 0 bases, the J end by 5 bases, with 11 bases between. The V gene's germline CDR1 is DFQATT and CDR2 SNEGSKA (reference sequence). The CDR3 DNA reads as TGCAGTGCTAGAGAGGGACACCTTGAAAACATTCAGTACTTC. Its translation is CSAREGHLENIQYF.

This clonotype was seen many times. This sequence joins TRBV20-1 and TRBJ1-5, with D perhaps TRBD1 (5 bases). CDR1 and CDR2 (germline): DFQATT, SNEGSKA (reference sequence). The V and J ends lost 6 bases and 4 bases respectively, with 13 bases between them. CDR3 length equals 13 residues. The CDR3 spells CSAAGTRNQPQHF. The CDR3 DNA is TGCAGTGCAGCCGGGACTCGGAATCAGCCCCAGCATTTT.

This clonotype was found many times. This rearrangement joins TRBV4-2 to TRBJ2-4; D possibly corresponds to TRBD2 (6 bases). This CDR3 region has 17 residues. Germline V gene sequence: CDR1 LGHNA, CDR2 YNFKEQ. Trimming cost V 6 bases and J 0 bases, with 18 bases left between them. CDR3 residues: CASRHPRLGLAKNIQYF. In DNA, the CDR3 is TGTGCCAGCAGACACCCTAGACTAGGTTTAGCCAAAAACATTCAGTACTTC.

This clonotype was detected ten times or more. This chain links TRBV7-2 with TRBJ1-5; tentatively, D is TRBD1 (5 bases). Germline V gives CDR1 SGHTA, CDR2 FQGNSA. V shed 8 bases and J shed 6 bases, with 14 bases lying between them. The CDR3 contains 13 residues. The CDR3 DNA follows: TGTGCCAGCGCAGCAAGGGGCGGTCAGCCCCAGCATTTT. Its translation: CASAARGGQPQHF.

This clonotype came up many times. The gene calls are TRBV6-2 or TRBV6-3 and TRBJ1-2; weak D call: TRBD1 (6 bases). CDR1 and CDR2 from the germline V gene are MNHEY and SVGEGT. V was pared by 5 bases and J by 2 bases, with 12 bases between. The CDR3 spans 14 residues. CDR3 in amino acids: CASSRQETNYGYTF. The DNA for the CDR3 is TGTGCCAGCAGTCGACAGGAGACAAACTATGGCTACACCTTC.